A single T cell receptor (beta chain) is shown here with its context. What it binds is not known. The sample belongs to a study of Ad26.COV2.S vaccination and SARS-CoV-2 variants. Study-level findings and limits: Placebo and vaccine recipients had non-spike TCR breadth that was similar.

Trimming removed 1 base at V and 0 bases at J, with 6 bases between. Germline CDR1 and CDR2: LNHDA and SQIVND (reference sequence). This CDR3 contains 15 residues. Clones were sequenced by immunoSEQ multiplex PCR, and TCRdb holds only the in-frame ones, with some missing. The sample consists of over 85,000 clones, around 82% of them appearing once. The chain uses TRBV19 and TRBJ2-2; D call uncertain. This specimen was peripheral blood, taken after recovery from COVID-19. The receptor was derived from a human donor who had recovered from COVID-19. The CDR3 DNA reads as TGTGCCAGTAGTATAGCAGTTTCGAACACCGGGGAGCTGTTTTTT. As protein: CASSIAVSNTGELFF.